This is a list of T cell receptor beta chains from one sample in a study of human T cells and chemical hapten exposure. TCRdb passed the RACE reads through MiXCR, listing each CDR3 protein once. The table includes approximately 50,000 distinct CDR3 sequences, approximately 9.7% detected once. The sample in question was whole blood, obtained in connection with sensitization to the hapten diphenylcyclopropenone (DPC). These receptors were collected from a woman younger than 45 with alopecia areata. Some clones in this sample may be carry-over from other donors' samples. CDR3s include the opening cysteine and the closing phenylalanine or tryptophan. The order of the fields is clone size, V gene, J gene, D gene, CDR3 length, CDR3 protein, CDR3 DNA. The D gene is left open where the match is weak. Clone size is stated in some rows and not others, as once, few, many or a class when expanded.

>.|TRBV6-1|TRBJ1-5|.|16
CASPPAGARGNQPQHF
TGTGCCAGCCCCCCCGCCGGGGCCCGGGGCAATCAGCCCCAGCATTTT
>few|TRBV6-6|TRBJ2-6|.|19
CASSYSRTRTISGANVLTF
TGTGCCAGCAGTTACTCTCGCACCCGTACTATCTCTGGGGCCAACGTCCTGACTTTC
>many|TRBV28|TRBJ2-1|TRBD2|16
CASSPFEAGGHNEQFF
TGTGCCAGCAGCCCCTTTGAAGCGGGGGGTCACAATGAGCAGTTCTTC
>.|TRBV7-9|TRBJ1-3|.|17
CASSASRWAGEGNTIYF
TGTGCCAGCAGCGCCAGCCGGTGGGCAGGGGAAGGAAACACCATATATTTT
>many|TRBV4-3|TRBJ2-7|TRBD1|16
CASSQEAGTGIHEQYF
TGCGCCAGCAGCCAAGAGGCCGGGACAGGGATACACGAGCAGTACTTC
>.|TRBV7-2|TRBJ1-1|.|14
CASSLGQGYTEAFF
TGTGCCAGCAGCTTAGGCCAGGGGTACACTGAAGCTTTCTTT
>.|TRBV12-3/TRBV12-4|TRBJ2-3|TRBD2|14
CASSLRGGTDTQYF
TGTGCCAGCAGTTTGCGGGGGGGCACAGATACGCAGTATTTT
>few|TRBV5-1|TRBJ2-3|.|14
CASSLGAVLDTQYF
TGCGCCAGCAGCTTGGGAGCGGTTCTAGATACGCAGTATTTT
>few|TRBV9|TRBJ2-7|.|16
CASSPLSRVSGHEQYF
TGTGCCAGCAGCCCACTGTCGCGGGTTTCAGGGCACGAGCAGTACTTC
>.|TRBV7-9|TRBJ2-4|TRBD2|15
CASSFLAGSPVIQYF
TGTGCCAGCAGCTTTTTAGCGGGGTCTCCGGTTATTCAGTACTTC
>.|TRBV7-9|TRBJ2-3|.|12
CASSPAGHTQYF
TGTGCCAGCAGCCCCGCCGGGCACACGCAGTATTTT
>.|TRBV6-6|TRBJ1-1|.|13
CASSYSTNTEAFF
TGTGCCAGCAGTTACTCGACGAACACTGAAGCTTTCTTT
>many|TRBV6-5|TRBJ2-1|TRBD1|16
CASSYSGRGPYNEQFF
TGTGCCAGCAGTTACTCGGGAAGGGGGCCTTACAATGAGCAGTTCTTC
>few|TRBV29-1|TRBJ2-5|.|14
CSVGPSGQAETQYF
TGCAGCGTTGGCCCCTCGGGCCAAGCGGAGACCCAGTACTTC
>.|TRBV4-1|TRBJ2-7|.|14
CASSQDTRTDEQYF
TGCGCCAGCAGCCAAGATACCAGGACCGACGAGCAGTACTTC
>few|TRBV7-2|TRBJ2-3|TRBD2|15
CASQTSGGAVDTQYF
TGTGCCAGCCAGACTAGCGGGGGGGCCGTGGATACGCAGTATTTT
>once|TRBV4-3|TRBJ2-3|.|16
CASSLGGGGFTDTRYF
TGCGCCAGCAGCTTGGGGGGTGGGGGTTTCACAGATACGCGGTATTTT
>.|TRBV4-2|TRBJ1-1|.|15
CASSQGQGGGTEAFF
TGTGCCAGCAGCCAGGGTCAGGGTGGGGGCACTGAAGCTTTCTTT
>few|TRBV7-9|TRBJ1-1|.|13
CASSPVVRAEAFF
TGTGCCAGCAGCCCGGTCGTACGGGCTGAAGCTTTCTTT
>few|TRBV6-6|TRBJ2-3|TRBD2|19
CASNDSPGLAGGSTDTQYF
TGTGCCAGCAACGACTCCCCGGGACTAGCGGGGGGGAGCACAGATACGCAGTATTTT
>few|TRBV13|TRBJ1-2|TRBD1|13
CASSQTGVGGYTF
TGTGCCAGCAGCCAAACAGGGGTTGGTGGCTACACCTTC
>many|TRBV6-5|TRBJ1-2|.|13
CATRGGGGYGYTF
TGTGCCACCCGAGGGGGGGGCGGTTATGGCTACACCTTC
>.|TRBV7-3|TRBJ1-1|.|15
CASSLTPNNEPEAFF
TGTGCCAGCAGCTTAACGCCCAATAACGAACCCGAAGCTTTCTTT
>many|TRBV16|TRBJ1-4|TRBD1|13
CASSQSDREKLFF
TGTGCCAGCAGCCAATCGGACAGGGAAAAACTGTTTTTT
>.|TRBV7-3|TRBJ2-1|.|14
CASSLMGDYNEQFF
TGTGCCAGCAGCTTAATGGGGGACTACAATGAGCAGTTCTTC
>few|TRBV7-9|TRBJ2-7|TRBD2|12
CASSYASGEQYF
TGTGCCAGCAGCTACGCTAGCGGGGAGCAGTACTTC
>many|TRBV3-1|TRBJ1-5|.|13
CASSQGDSQPQHF
TGTGCCAGCAGCCAAGGAGATAGTCAGCCCCAGCATTTT
>many|TRBV11-2|TRBJ1-2|.|12
CASSLGLGGYTF
TGTGCCAGCAGCCTTGGTTTAGGCGGCTACACCTTC
>many|TRBV28|TRBJ2-3|TRBD2|14
CASSRGGGTDTQYF
TGTGCCAGCAGTCGGGGGGGGGGGACAGATACGCAGTATTTT
>few|TRBV7-2|TRBJ2-7|.|14
CASSLIASPYEQYF
TGTGCCAGCAGCTTAATTGCTTCCCCCTACGAGCAGTACTTC
>many|TRBV27|TRBJ2-2|.|13
CASSLLYIGELFF
TGTGCCAGCAGTTTACTTTATATCGGGGAGCTGTTTTTT